This T cell receptor (beta chain) was recorded in a study of blood T cell repertoires in COVID-19. As for the study in general: Acute-phase and convalescent COVID-19 samples originated in the United States, Italy and Spain.

Trimming removed 2 bases at V and 1 base at J, with 5 bases between. This CDR3 is 12 amino acids long. CDR1 GTSNPN and CDR2 SVGIG come from the germline V gene (reference sequence). Libraries were prepared by immunoSEQ multiplex PCR; TCRdb keeps only in-frame clonotypes and omits some of them. The table includes some 100,000 clones, approximately 90% detected once. The chain carries TRBV30 and TRBJ1-1, with unresolved D. The origin of this receptor is a man in his forties or fifties with acute or convalescent COVID-19. The specimen sequenced was peripheral blood. The CDR3 nucleotides read TGTGCCTGGAGTCGACAGAACACTGAAGCTTTCTTT. This gives the protein CAWSRQNTEAFF.